This T cell receptor beta chain was retrieved from a study of identical twins. General study points: Models underestimated out-of-frame TCR alpha sharing in monozygotic twins. Beta out-of-frame twin sharing showed a weaker excess.

In this sample, this clonotype turned up a few times. Its cognate antigen is unknown. The length of the CDR3 is 15 residues. The germline V gene has CDR1 SGHRS and CDR2 YFSETQ. With 0 bases removed from V and 7 bases from J, the gap between germline ends came to 14 bases. A universal primer site was incorporated via template switching, and the cDNA contained unique molecular identifiers. MiXCR was run by TCRdb on the 5' RACE reads, yielding one entry per CDR3 protein. The sample lists 500,000 to 650,000 distinct CDR3 sequences, approximately 20% occurring once. The data were also submitted as part of a second study, on yellow fever vaccine responses in identical twins. That source notes: Twins' vaccine T cell responses were reported to seem partly convergent and partly personalized.

The gene calls are TRBV5-1 and TRBJ2-1; D possibly corresponds to TRBD1 (6 bases). This sequence was found in a woman between 18 and 30 years old in good health. The sequenced sample consisted of CD4+ T cells sorted from blood. The CDR3: CASSLGGRVANEQFF. DNA for the CDR3: TGCGCCAGCAGCTTGGGGGGGCGGGTTGCAAATGAGCAGTTCTTC.